The 5 T cell receptor beta chains below come from one sample, sequenced in a study of STAT5B mutations in CD4+ large granular lymphocyte leukemia. Produced via immunoSEQ multiplex PCR; TCRdb's table is partial and in-frame only. The table lists approximately 30,000 clones, 79% of them singletons, with about 2% in the top ten. Material: CD4+ T cells from blood buffy coats. These receptors all come from a human donor in good health.

This clone was recorded a few times. This chain's CDR3 is CASSSFTGGSSYEQYF. CDR3 bases: TGTGCCAGTAGTAGCTTCACAGGGGGGAGCTCCTACGAGCAGTACTTC. V gene TRBV19 combines with J gene TRBJ2-7; TRBD1 matches at 8 bases. This CDR3 is 16 amino acids long. CDR1 is LNHDA, CDR2 SQIVND, per germline (reference sequence). V shed 4 bases and J 0 bases; nucleotides not matched to a gene: 8.

The rearrangement joins TRBV11-3 to TRBJ2-2; TRBD2 agrees at 9 bases. This CDR3 has 15 amino acids. Germline CDR1 is SGHNT and CDR2 is YENEEA. V was clipped by 6 bases and J by 7 bases; unmatched bases: 9. Here the CDR3 reads CASRQLAGYHGELFF. The CDR3 coding sequence is TGTGCCAGCAGGCAACTAGCGGGCTACCACGGGGAGCTGTTTTTT.

V usage is TRBV6-1 and J usage is TRBJ2-7; D ambiguous. V lost 11 bases and J lost 3, with 11 bases in between. The CDR3 has 11 amino acids. Germline V gene data show CDR1 as MNHNS and CDR2 as SASEGT. The CDR3 is CAVQSYYEQYF. The DNA of the CDR3 is TGTGCCGTACAGTCCTACTACGAGCAGTACTTC.

A remark on this clone: A read error may produce the germline difference seen at one junction end. The chain employs TRBV9 and TRBJ1-1; D is perhaps TRBD1 (5 bases). The germline V gene encodes CDR1 SGDLS and CDR2 YYNGEE. This CDR3 spans 13 amino acids. The DNA of the CDR3 is TGTGCCAGCAGCCCCGCCGGGACTACTCCTCGGGTCTTT. It is translated as CASSPAGTTPRVF.

To note about this clone: Other nucleotide sequences in the sample specify the same CDR3. The chain links TRBV4-2 to TRBJ1-4; D uncertain. The CDR3 sequence is 17 residues long. Trimming took off 0 bases at V and 7 bases at J, with 18 bases between the two ends. The V gene's germline CDR1 is LGHNA and CDR2 YNFKEQ. CDR3 sequence reads: CASSQEGQALWGEKLFF. The CDR3 bases are TGTGCCAGCAGCCAAGAAGGGCAGGCCCTTTGGGGTGAAAAACTGTTTTTT.